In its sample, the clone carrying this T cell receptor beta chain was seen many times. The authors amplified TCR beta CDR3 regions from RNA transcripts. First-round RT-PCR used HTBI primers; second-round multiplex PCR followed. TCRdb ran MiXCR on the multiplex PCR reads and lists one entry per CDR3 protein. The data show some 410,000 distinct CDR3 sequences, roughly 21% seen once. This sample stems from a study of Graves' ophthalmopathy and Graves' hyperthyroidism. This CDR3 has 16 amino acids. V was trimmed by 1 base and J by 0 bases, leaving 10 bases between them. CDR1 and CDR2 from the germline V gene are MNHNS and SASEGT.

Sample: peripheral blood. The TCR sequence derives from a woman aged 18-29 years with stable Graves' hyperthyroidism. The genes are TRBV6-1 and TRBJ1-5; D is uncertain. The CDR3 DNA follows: TGTGCCAGCAGTGAAGGCAGGTATTATAGCAATCAGCCCCAGCATTTT. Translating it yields CASSEGRYYSNQPQHF.